This T cell receptor (beta chain) was sequenced in a study of T-cell reconstitution after alpha-beta-depleted transplantation in children. Construction of the TCRbeta library involved unique molecular identifiers. TCRdb independently ran MiXCR on the PCR reads; one entry per CDR3 protein. This table has about 400,000 distinct CDR3 sequences, roughly 17% appearing once. The sample holds a few counts of this clonotype. Its antigen is currently unknown. Findings and caveats of the study: The study reportedly traced alpha-beta T cells about two months after transplant to several hundred expanded graft clones. From newly produced T cells came most of the T-cell counts and diversity one year after transplant. Some patients owed their high day-60 TCRbeta diversity to surviving recipient T cells and thymic progenitors.

V lost 4 bases and J lost 3, with 12 bases in between. The CDR3 spans 13 residues. Germline V lookup: CDR1 SQVTM, CDR2 ANQGSEA. The source was PBMCs, mostly from graft donor cells, collected 360 days after TCRalphabeta/CD19-depleted stem cell transplant. This chain links TRBV29-1 with TRBJ1-2, with a tentative D call TRBD1 (5 bases). The TCR comes from a boy less than two years old who had a stem cell transplant for Wiskott-Aldrich syndrome, so the T cells may come from the graft donor. The chain's CDR3 is CSVGGGRDYGYTF. The CDR3 nucleotides read TGCAGCGTTGGGGGGGGACGTGACTATGGCTACACCTTC.